The following is a TCR beta chain sequence with its context. As yet, its antigen is unknown. This sequence may be a read error, since a much larger clone differs from it by one base. Researchers took RNA transcripts and amplified TCR beta CDR3 regions from them. An initial RT-PCR round employing HTBI primers preceded a second-round multiplex PCR. Using its own MiXCR run on the multiplex PCR reads, TCRdb lists one record per CDR3 protein. The sample carries a few hundred thousand distinct CDR3 sequences, about a sixth recorded once. The source of the sample is a study of Graves' ophthalmopathy and Graves' hyperthyroidism. Study findings and constraints: The 13-signature model separated ophthalmopathy from stable hyperthyroidism at around 88% sensitivity and roughly 80% specificity.

The CDR3 covers 16 residues. Germline CDR1 MNHEY, CDR2 SVGAGI. Only newly diagnosed hyperthyroidism patients aged 18 to 65, with under 2 months' duration, were enrolled. The receptor comes from an adult woman with stable Graves' hyperthyroidism. This chain links TRBV6-5 with TRBJ2-5; 7 positions match TRBD2. Sample: peripheral blood. For the CDR3, the DNA is TGTGCCAGCAGTTATCTCGTGGAGCGGGGTAAAGAGACCGAGTACTTC. As protein: CASSYLVERGKETEYF.